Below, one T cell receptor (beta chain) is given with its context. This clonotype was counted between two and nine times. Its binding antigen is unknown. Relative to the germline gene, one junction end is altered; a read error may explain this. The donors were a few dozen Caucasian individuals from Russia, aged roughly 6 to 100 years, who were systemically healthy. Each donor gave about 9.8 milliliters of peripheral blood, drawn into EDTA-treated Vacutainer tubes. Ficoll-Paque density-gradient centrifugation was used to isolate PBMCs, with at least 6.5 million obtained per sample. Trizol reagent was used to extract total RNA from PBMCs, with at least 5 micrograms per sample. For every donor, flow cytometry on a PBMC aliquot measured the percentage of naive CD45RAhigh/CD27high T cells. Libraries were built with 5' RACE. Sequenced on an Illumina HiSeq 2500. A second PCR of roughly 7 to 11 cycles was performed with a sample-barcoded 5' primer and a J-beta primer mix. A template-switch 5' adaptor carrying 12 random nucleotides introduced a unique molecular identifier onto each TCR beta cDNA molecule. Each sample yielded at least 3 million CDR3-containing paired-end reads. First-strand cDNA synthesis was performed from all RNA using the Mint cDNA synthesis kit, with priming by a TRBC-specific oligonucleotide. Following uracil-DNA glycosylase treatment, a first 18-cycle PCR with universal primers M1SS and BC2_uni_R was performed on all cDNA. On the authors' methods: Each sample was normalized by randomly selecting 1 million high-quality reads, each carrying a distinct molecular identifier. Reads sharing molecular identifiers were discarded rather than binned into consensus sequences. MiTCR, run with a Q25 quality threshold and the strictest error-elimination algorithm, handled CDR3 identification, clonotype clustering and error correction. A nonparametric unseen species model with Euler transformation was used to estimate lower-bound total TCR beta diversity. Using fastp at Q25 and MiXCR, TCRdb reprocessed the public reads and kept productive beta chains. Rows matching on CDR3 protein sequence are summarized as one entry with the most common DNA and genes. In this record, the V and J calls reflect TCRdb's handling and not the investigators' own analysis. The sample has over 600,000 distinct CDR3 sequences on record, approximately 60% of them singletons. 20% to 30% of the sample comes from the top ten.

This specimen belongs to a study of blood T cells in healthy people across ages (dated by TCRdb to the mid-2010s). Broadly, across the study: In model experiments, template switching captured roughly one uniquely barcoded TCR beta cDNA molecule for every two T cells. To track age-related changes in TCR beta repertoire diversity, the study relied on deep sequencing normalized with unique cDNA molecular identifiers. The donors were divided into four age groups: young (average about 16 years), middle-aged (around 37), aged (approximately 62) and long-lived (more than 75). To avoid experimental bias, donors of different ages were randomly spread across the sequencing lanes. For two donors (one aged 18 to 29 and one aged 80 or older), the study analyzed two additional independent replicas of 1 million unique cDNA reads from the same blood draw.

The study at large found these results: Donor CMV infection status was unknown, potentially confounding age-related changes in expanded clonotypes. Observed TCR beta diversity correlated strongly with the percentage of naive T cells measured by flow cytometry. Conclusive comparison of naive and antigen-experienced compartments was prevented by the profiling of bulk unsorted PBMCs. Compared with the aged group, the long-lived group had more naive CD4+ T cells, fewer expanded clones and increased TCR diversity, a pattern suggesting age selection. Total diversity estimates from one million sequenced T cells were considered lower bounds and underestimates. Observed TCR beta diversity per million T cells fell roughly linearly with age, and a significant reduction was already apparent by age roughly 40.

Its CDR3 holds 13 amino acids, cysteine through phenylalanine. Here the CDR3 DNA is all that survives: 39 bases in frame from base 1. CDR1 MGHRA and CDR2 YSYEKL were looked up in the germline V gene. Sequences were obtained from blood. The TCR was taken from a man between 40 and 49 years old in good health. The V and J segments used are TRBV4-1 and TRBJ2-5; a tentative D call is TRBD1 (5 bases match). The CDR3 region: CASSQGAQETQYF. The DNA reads TGTGCCAGCAGCCAGGGTGCCCAAGAGACCCAGTACTTC.